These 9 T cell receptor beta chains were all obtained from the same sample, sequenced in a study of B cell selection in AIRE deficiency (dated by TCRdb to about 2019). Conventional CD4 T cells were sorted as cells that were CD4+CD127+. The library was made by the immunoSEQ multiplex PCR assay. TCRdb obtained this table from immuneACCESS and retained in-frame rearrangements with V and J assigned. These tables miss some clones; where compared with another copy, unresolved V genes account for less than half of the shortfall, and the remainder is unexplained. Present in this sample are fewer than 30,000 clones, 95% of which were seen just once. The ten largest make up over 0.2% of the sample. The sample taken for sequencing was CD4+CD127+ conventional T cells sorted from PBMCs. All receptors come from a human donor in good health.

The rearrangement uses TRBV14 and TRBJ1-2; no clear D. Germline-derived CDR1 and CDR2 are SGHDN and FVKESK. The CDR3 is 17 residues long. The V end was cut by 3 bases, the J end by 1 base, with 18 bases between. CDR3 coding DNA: TGTGCCAGCAGCCATCTTGCCTGGGCGGAAAATAACTATGGCTACACCTTC. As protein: CASSHLAWAENNYGYTF.

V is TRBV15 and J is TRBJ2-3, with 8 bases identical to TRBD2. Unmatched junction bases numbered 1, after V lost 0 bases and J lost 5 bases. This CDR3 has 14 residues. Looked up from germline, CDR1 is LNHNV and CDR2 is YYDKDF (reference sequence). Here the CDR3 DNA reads TGTGCCACCAGCAGAGAAGCGGGAGTAGATACGCAGTATTTT. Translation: CATSREAGVDTQYF.

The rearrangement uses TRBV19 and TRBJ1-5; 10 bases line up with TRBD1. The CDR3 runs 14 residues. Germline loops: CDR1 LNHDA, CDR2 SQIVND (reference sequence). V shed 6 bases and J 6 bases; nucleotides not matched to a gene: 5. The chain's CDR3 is CASRRQGALQPQHF. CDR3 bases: TGTGCCAGTAGAAGACAGGGGGCTCTTCAGCCCCAGCATTTT.

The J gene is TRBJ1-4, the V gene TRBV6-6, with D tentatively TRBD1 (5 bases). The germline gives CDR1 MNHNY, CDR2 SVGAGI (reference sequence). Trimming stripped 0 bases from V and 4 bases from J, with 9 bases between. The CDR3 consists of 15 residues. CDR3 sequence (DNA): TGTGCCAGCAGTTACTCGAGGGGAGTTAATGAAAAACTGTTTTTT. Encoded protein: CASSYSRGVNEKLFF.

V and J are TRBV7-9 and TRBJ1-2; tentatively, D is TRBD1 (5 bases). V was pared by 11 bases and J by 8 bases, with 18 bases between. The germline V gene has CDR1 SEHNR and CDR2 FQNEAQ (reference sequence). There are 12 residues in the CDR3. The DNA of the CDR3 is TGTGCCGGGGCCGAGGGCGGGGGAGGCTACACCTTC. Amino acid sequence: CAGAEGGGGYTF.

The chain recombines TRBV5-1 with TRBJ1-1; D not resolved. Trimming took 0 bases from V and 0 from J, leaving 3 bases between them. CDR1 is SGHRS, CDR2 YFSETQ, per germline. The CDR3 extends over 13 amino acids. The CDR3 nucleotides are TGCGCCAGCAGCTTGGAGGTGAACACTGAAGCTTTCTTT. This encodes CASSLEVNTEAFF.

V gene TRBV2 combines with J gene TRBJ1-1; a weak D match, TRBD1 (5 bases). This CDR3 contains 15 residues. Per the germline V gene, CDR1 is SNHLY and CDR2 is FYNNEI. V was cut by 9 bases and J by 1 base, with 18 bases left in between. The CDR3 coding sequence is TGTGCCAGTACTCCTAGGGGCGTTGGGAACACTGAAGCTTTCTTT. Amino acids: CASTPRGVGNTEAFF.

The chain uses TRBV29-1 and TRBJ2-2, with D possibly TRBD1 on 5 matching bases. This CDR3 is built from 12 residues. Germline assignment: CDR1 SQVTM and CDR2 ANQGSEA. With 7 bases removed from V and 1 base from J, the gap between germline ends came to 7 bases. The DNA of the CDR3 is TGCAGCGCACAGGTGAACACCGGGGAGCTGTTTTTT. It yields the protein CSAQVNTGELFF.

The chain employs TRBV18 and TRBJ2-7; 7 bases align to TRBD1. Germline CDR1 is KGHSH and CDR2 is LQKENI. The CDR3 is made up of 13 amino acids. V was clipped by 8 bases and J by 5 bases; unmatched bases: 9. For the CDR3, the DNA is TGTGCCAGCCCCCCAGACAGGGTAAACGAGCAGTACTTC. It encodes CASPPDRVNEQYF.